The sequence of this TCR beta chain was determined in a study of CD8 T cells in ankylosing spondylitis. General observations from the study: Ankylosing spondylitis blood appeared to carry a characteristic TCR beta motif of roughly 8 highly homologous variants. In synovial fluid and blood from reactive arthritis, some motif variants were previously reported.

TCR beta libraries were made by quantitative 5'-RACE with molecular barcodes. Each CDR3 protein gets one entry after TCRdb re-called the 5' RACE reads with MiXCR. The sample lists 150,000 or so distinct CDR3 sequences; roughly a third were seen once. This clonotype occurred a few times. Its specificity is not known. The specimen sequenced was synovial fluid, either unsorted or a sorted T cell fraction (not recorded which). The source is a male donor with ankylosing spondylitis.

The CDR3 here is CSAREFGDEQFF. The CDR3, as DNA: TGCAGTGCTAGAGAGTTTGGCGATGAGCAGTTCTTC. V gene TRBV20-1 combines with J gene TRBJ2-1; D unresolved. Germline CDR1 reads DFQATT; CDR2 reads SNEGSKA (reference sequence). The V end was cut by 0 bases, the J end by 8 bases, with 8 bases between. The CDR3 is 12 residues long.